This TCR beta chain is drawn from a study of T cell changes during pregnancy in multiple sclerosis. The CDR3 extends over 14 amino acids. The germline gives CDR1 LNHNV, CDR2 YYDKDF (reference sequence). The V end lost 4 bases, the J end lost 1 base, and 11 bases lay between the germline ends. This table comes from immunoSEQ multiplex PCR, and its TCRdb copy is limited to in-frame clones, with some not included. The data hold about 81,000 clones, with about 94% observed a single time. This clonotype was sampled from a female donor with multiple sclerosis, enrolled in a pregnancy study. Material: peripheral blood, obtained in the third trimester of pregnancy. The V gene is TRBV15, the J gene TRBJ2-7, with D perhaps matching TRBD1 (5 bases). CDR3 sequence: CATSTTGASYEQYF. CDR3 in DNA: TGTGCCACCAGCACCACAGGCGCATCCTACGAGCAGTACTTC.